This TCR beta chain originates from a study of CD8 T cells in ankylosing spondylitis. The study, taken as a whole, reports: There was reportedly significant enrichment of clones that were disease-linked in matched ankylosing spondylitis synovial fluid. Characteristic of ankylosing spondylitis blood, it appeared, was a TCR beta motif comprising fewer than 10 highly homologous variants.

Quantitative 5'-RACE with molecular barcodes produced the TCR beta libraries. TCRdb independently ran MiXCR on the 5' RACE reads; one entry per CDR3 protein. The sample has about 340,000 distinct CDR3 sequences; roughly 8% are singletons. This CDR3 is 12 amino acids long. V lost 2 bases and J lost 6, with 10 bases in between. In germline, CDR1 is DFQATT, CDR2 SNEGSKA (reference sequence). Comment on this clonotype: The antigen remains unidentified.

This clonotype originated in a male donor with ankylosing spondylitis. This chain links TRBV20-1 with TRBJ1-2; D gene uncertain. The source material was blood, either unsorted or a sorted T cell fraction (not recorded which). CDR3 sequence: CSARIENHGYTF. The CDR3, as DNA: TGCAGTGCTAGAATCGAGAACCATGGCTACACCTTC.